This entry features one T cell receptor beta chain sequence. The antigen remains undetermined. Mismatch with germline at one junction end may stem from a read error. Time point indicated: healthy volunteer bleed at 2 weeks. Unfractionated whole blood was the source from which total RNA was extracted. This specimen belongs to a study of human T cells and chemical hapten exposure. Study background: Among samples, TCR yields varied mainly because of small differences in pooled library volume. Study observations and caveats: No shift was seen in TCRs above 1 in 1000 frequency with DPC sensitization.

The CDR3 has 21 residues. CDR1 SGHNT and CDR2 YENEEA come from the germline V gene. Each CDR3 protein is one row after TCRdb ran MiXCR on the RACE reads. The table records roughly 46,000 distinct CDR3 sequences, about 4.1% of them present only once. The chain carries TRBV11-3 and TRBJ2-1, with D perhaps TRBD2 (5 bases). The clonotype was recovered from a human donor in good health. Some clones in this sample may be carry-over from other donors' samples. Sequencing used whole blood. The CDR3 reads CASSLEHPEGSILRSYNEQFF. DNA for the CDR3: TGTGCCAGCAGCCTAGAACACCCCGAGGGATCCATCCTTCGCTCCTACAATGAGCAGTTCTTC.